This T cell receptor beta chain was identified in a study of cytomegalovirus exposure and HLA in healthy donors (dated by TCRdb to 2017 to 2019). For context, the study as a whole: An earlier analysis of around 600 of the donors reported 250 to 300 Gb of sequence data and 117 million unique TCR beta sequences from about 200 million T cells. About 300 gigabases of sequencing data and around 87 million unique TCR sequences were included in an early release covering around 650 HLA-typed donors. Of the 398 genotyped donors, less than 85% were placed in the genetic ancestry cluster associated with self-reported Caucasian donors. The study aimed to test whether signatures of past pathogen exposure could be identified by cataloging public T cell receptors. Using immunosequencing, the study profiled T cell repertoires from approximately 700 subjects and related those repertoires to cytomegalovirus serostatus. A separate validation cohort of 100 to 150 different subjects was used in addition to the roughly 670-subject first cohort. High-throughput TCR immunosequencing, statistical association of individual TCRs with disease status, and machine learning were combined to predict cytomegalovirus infection status. In a later analysis, previously published TCR beta repertoires from 666 donors were re-analyzed and high-resolution HLA genotyping was added so that TCR occurrence patterns could be studied. Rather than drawing on any new phenotypic data, the later analysis identified candidate immune exposures from TCR beta sequences and the way those sequences occurred across donors. To decide whether each TCR beta V gene segment behaved as functional or pseudogenic, an earlier analysis of approximately 600 of the donors relied on high-throughput TCR beta sequencing. Donor age, sex, ethnicity and CMV serostatus were compiled together with the repertoire data. Genome-wide SNP genotypes for about 60% of the 666 donors were used in a later genetic analysis, which treated that subset as a discovery cohort. All discovery cohort repertoires had been generated on a single sequencing platform. HLA typing covered class I and class II loci at four-digit resolution. The number of typed donors differed by locus: 629-630 for A, B, C, DRB1 and DQB1; 500 to 550 for DQA1; fewer than 610 for DPA1; and around 470 for DPB1. Roughly 5 DR-DQ haplotypes were handled as single units for association and clustering, since linkage in the cohort was strong. Among around 400 genotyped donors of the cohort, an average of roughly 230,000 unique TCR beta nucleotide sequences was sequenced per donor, of which approximately 18% were non-productive. Points the paper makes about the study in general: The classifier was reported to diagnose cytomegalovirus status with high specificity and sensitivity in both the original and validation cohorts. Broadly in line with IMGT annotations, most TCR beta V segments showed up in productive rearrangements about 87% or about 30% of the time in an earlier analysis of approximately 600 of the donors. In a later analysis, about 16,000 TCR beta sequences were associated with specific HLA alleles at a false discovery rate of 0.05. Several of the top co-occurrence clusters appeared to be linked to parvovirus B19, influenza, CMV and Epstein-Barr virus, according to a later analysis. Compared with equally common non-associated chains, HLA-associated TCR beta chains in a later analysis were more clonally expanded and had lower generation probabilities. The only immune exposure information available for the cohort was CMV serostatus. In vitro tests confirmed that three of the cytomegalovirus-associated TCR beta chains recognize cytomegalovirus antigens. Presence/absence analyses assumed roughly uniform sequencing depth across donors, an assumption that may not hold. Linkage disequilibrium might explain the correlated functional status among segregating V segments, but an unknown experimental factor could not be excluded. According to a later analysis, TCR association rates differed among HLA loci, with DRB1 alleles showing the most associated TCRs and HLA-C alleles showing the fewest. The authors suggested that the approach could potentially be generalized to other disease states and immunological phenotypes. In the study, some 160 TCR beta chains were listed as associated with cytomegalovirus. A cluster of highly shared sequence variants was judged likely to be a technical artifact of the sequencing pipeline. The earlier analysis of a few hundred of the donors excluded seventeen rarely observed V segments, including chromosome 9 orphons, because counts were too low. A later genetic analysis reported fewer N-insertions in productive TCRs among donors in an Asian-associated ancestry cluster than the roughly 620-donor mean. In a later analysis, most CMV-associated TCR beta chains were found to appear HLA-restricted, with HLA associations seemingly driven largely by CMV exposure. Some IMGT-functional V segments, including TRBV6-2 and TRBV6-3, could not be told apart with the 87-base-pair reads, so those segments were excluded. A further reported finding was that TCR beta sequences accurately predicted the HLA-A and HLA-B alleles for most subjects in the first cohort. Strong co-occurrence of HLA alleles, especially DR and DQ, made assigning TCR associations to individual alleles difficult. Because some donors lacked HLA typing at each locus, the association tests relied only on the typed subset. This cohort had only TCR beta chains sequenced, and the lack of alpha or paired-chain data limited which features could be detected. An association between a missense DCLRE1C variant and V-gene and J-gene trimming of TCR beta chains was found in a later genetic analysis and replicated in an independent cohort. Most TCR sequences were observed very rarely across donors, whereas some public TCRs were present in many individuals.

For CDR1 and CDR2, the germline V gene (reference sequence) lists MNHNY and SVGAGI. Germline trimming amounts to 7 bases on V and 2 bases on J, with 5 as the count of junction bases outside the gene matches. Its CDR3 holds 14 amino acids, cysteine through phenylalanine. This entry keeps only the CDR3 DNA: 42 bases, framed from base 1. In total, around 600 healthy bone marrow donors made up the cohort. Cohort members were all nominally healthy when sampled, although unrecorded immune exposures were likely present. The donor was CMV seronegative and was included in the group of about 400 seronegative cohort members. Each donor provided a peripheral blood sample, and peripheral blood mononuclear cells were used for TCR beta sequencing. Genomic DNA extraction from the blood cell samples was performed with the Qiagen DNeasy Blood Extraction Kit. The library was obtained by the immunoSEQ multiplex PCR assay. For the multiplex PCR, a mixture combining 60 forward primers for TCR Vbeta segments and 13 reverse primers for TCR Jbeta segments was used. Amplification of the CDR3 region of rearranged TCR beta genes was performed with a multiplex PCR assay on genomic DNA. The Illumina HiSeq System was used to sequence the amplified TCR beta libraries as 87-base-pair reads. The authors processed their data as follows. In a later analysis, tens of millions of unique TCR beta chains were counted across the 500 to 850 repertoires, and around 11 million of these chains were shared by at least two donors. A nearest-neighbor algorithm error-corrected the raw reads and collapsed the reads into unique sequences, merging closely related sequences to remove PCR and sequencing errors. To assign V, D and J gene segments, CDR3 sequences were aligned to IMGT reference sequences. For a sequence to be retained, a match of at least six nucleotides to both a V gene segment and a J gene segment was required. A rearrangement counted as productive if the CDR3 had no stop codons and remained in frame with V and J, and every other rearrangement counted as non-productive. CDR3 was defined according to IMGT convention as the region running from the second conserved V-encoded cysteine to the conserved J-encoded phenylalanine. The earlier analysis of more than 450 of the donors excluded sequences that lacked an unambiguous match to a single V gene segment. An earlier analysis of several hundred of the donors called V segments functional above 56.7% productive rearrangements and segregating when the between-donor standard deviation exceeded 5%. To diagnose cytomegalovirus status from the catalog of TCR beta chain sequences, a statistical classification framework was built. In a later analysis, TCR nucleotide sequences were compared against IMGT/GENE-DB human TR gene sequences so that V and J genes could be assigned. The TCRdist pipeline was used in a later analysis to assign CDR3 sequences and most-parsimonious VDJ recombination scenarios. In a later analysis, each TCR beta chain was defined by its CDR3 amino acid sequence together with its V-gene family, and reads lacking a unique V-gene family were excluded. A later analysis removed 592 highly shared, low-generation-probability nucleotide sequences to deal with suspected cross-contamination and a sequencing artifact. In a later analysis, a clonal expansion index was calculated for each public chain from normalized within-repertoire ranks of inferred template counts. A later analysis computed generation probabilities with a VDJ recombination model fitted to out-of-frame rearrangements, and checked the results against IGoR. In a later analysis, hypergeometric tests were used to score TCR-TCR, TCR-HLA and TCR-CMV co-occurrence, with a repertoire-size bias correction applied to TCR pairs. To estimate false discovery rates, a later analysis permuted the HLA or CMV assignments 20 times. A later analysis grouped co-occurring TCRs with DBSCAN, adding TCRdist sequence similarity when clustering within HLA-allele-positive subsets. For co-occurrence clustering, repertoires with fewer than 30,000 or more than 120,000 public chains were excluded, along with roughly five repertoires with anomalous nucleotide sharing. Here the immuneACCESS table is served through TCRdb, limited to in-frame sequences with V and J called. Missing clones are a known gap in these copies; in checked studies unresolved V genes cover under half, and the rest lacks a known reason. The V and J calls and clone size are taken from that table; D and trimming were inferred from the DNA. Recorded for this sample are under 150,000 clones; 75% to 85% of them occurred a single time. 2% to 3% of the sample comes from the top ten.

Concerning this clone: Its cognate antigen has yet to be identified. One base away there is no much larger clone; base qualities are not given.

Sequenced sample: PBMCs. The TCR originated in a man aged 50 to 59 in good health and CMV-seronegative. The sequence is built from TRBV6-6 and TRBJ2-7, with 10 middle bases fitting TRBD2. CDR3 loop: CASTGTSATYEQYF. The DNA is TGTGCCAGCACCGGGACTAGCGCAACCTACGAGCAGTACTTC.